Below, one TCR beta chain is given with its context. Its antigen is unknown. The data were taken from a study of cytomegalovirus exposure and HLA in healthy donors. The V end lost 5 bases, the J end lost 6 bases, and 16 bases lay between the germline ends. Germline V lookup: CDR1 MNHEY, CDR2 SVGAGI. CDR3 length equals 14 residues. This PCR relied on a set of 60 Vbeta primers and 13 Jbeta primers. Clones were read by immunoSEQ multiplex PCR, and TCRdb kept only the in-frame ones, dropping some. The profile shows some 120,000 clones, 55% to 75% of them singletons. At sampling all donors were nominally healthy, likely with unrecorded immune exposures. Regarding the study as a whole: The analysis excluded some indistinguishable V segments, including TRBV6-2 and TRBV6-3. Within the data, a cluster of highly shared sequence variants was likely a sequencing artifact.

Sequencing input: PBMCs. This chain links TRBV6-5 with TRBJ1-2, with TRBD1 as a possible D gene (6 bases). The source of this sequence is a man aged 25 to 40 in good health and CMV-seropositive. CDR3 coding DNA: TGTGCCAGCAGTGCCCCGGGGGGCGCGGATGGCTACACCTTC. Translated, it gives CASSAPGGADGYTF.